This passage covers 27 T cell receptor beta chains from one sample sequenced in a study of T cells after posttransplantation cyclophosphamide. TCRdb keeps only in-frame clones here, not all; method: immunoSEQ multiplex PCR. The sample yields 10,000 to 15,000 clones, without any singletons. Sequenced sample: PBMCs. Receptors were obtained from a woman aged 40 to 49 in good health, CMV-negative, and a related stem cell transplant donor.

This clone has at least ten counts. The rearrangement uses TRBV6-6 and TRBJ2-1; D could derive from TRBD1 or TRBD2 (5 bases each). CDR1 and CDR2 from the germline V gene are MNHNY and SVGAGI (reference sequence). The V end was cut by 6 bases, the J end by 4 bases, with 10 bases between. This CDR3 is 13 amino acids long. CDR3 DNA: TGTGCCAGCAGCCGAGGGGAATACAATGAGCAGTTCTTC. Protein: CASSRGEYNEQFF.

This clone was observed at least ten times. The genes are TRBV9 and TRBJ1-3, with 8 bases identical to TRBD1. V shed 3 bases and J 0 bases; nucleotides not matched to a gene: 5. The CDR3 is 16 residues long. Germline CDR1 and CDR2: SGDLS and YYNGEE. The CDR3 reads CASSAMGQDSGNTIYF. CDR3 bases: TGTGCCAGCAGCGCCATGGGACAGGACTCTGGAAACACCATATATTTT.

This clone was observed many times. The chain couples TRBV10-3 to TRBJ1-3; no clear D gene. The CDR3 consists of 14 residues. Germline CDR1 reads ENHRY; CDR2 reads SYGVKD. The V end lost 6 bases, the J end lost 3 bases, and 12 bases lay between the germline ends. The CDR3 bases are TGTGCCATCAGCCAGTCCGTCGATGGAAACACCATATATTTT. Protein sequence: CAISQSVDGNTIYF.

There are many counts of this clone. The chain employs TRBV7-2 and TRBJ2-7; 9 nucleotides agree with TRBD2. There are 14 residues in the CDR3. Germline assignment: CDR1 SGHTA and CDR2 FQGNSA. J lost 5 bases, V lost 5 bases, and 7 bases had no gene match. The CDR3 nucleotides are TGTGCCAGCAGCCAGGGACTAGCCAGCGACGAGCAGTACTTC. Its protein is CASSQGLASDEQYF.

In its sample, this clone was seen many times. This chain uses TRBV5-1 with TRBJ2-5; TRBD2 agrees at 9 bases. With 0 bases clipped from V and 0 bases from J, the junction kept 6 bases outside the gene matches. From germline, CDR1 is SGHRS and CDR2 YFSETQ. This CDR3 has 17 residues. In DNA, the CDR3 is TGCGCCAGCAGCTTGGGGGGTAGCGGGGGCAACCAAGAGACCCAGTACTTC. Translated, it gives CASSLGGSGGNQETQYF.

This clone was detected ten times or more. This chain connects TRBV5-1 to TRBJ1-3, with 12 bases aligning to TRBD1. Germline V lookup: CDR1 SGHRS, CDR2 YFSETQ. CDR3 length: 18 residues. Trimming took 4 bases from V and 0 from J; bases not matched to a gene: 8. CDR3 nucleotides: TGCGCCAGCAGCGTAACCGGGACAGGGGGCCTCTCTGGAAACACCATATATTTT. As protein: CASSVTGTGGLSGNTIYF.

In this sample, this clone turned up many times. The V and J genes are TRBV27 and TRBJ1-5; tentative D call: TRBD1 (6 bases). V lost 4 bases and J 7 bases, leaving 17 bases between the germline ends. From germline, CDR1 is MNHEY and CDR2 SMNVEV (reference sequence). The CDR3 totals 15 residues. In DNA form, the CDR3 reads TGTGCCAGCAGTTCTACCGCCGGGACACAACAGCCCCAGCATTTT. It is translated as CASSSTAGTQQPQHF.

CDR3 amino acids: CASSLSDSGVGGYTF. CDR3 bases: TGTGCCAGCAGTTTATCTGATTCGGGGGTAGGGGGCTACACCTTC. The chain has TRBV28 and TRBJ1-2; D perhaps matches TRBD1 (5 bases). The germline V and J ends were trimmed by 1 base and 8 bases, with 17 bases remaining between them. The CDR3 is 15 amino acids. The germline CDR1 and CDR2 sequences are MDHEN and SYDVKM.

The sample holds many counts of this clone. The CDR3 region is CASSLGSSGGYEQYF. The DNA for the CDR3 is TGTGCCAGCAGCCTGGGCTCTAGCGGGGGCTACGAGCAGTACTTC. The rearrangement joins TRBV5-5 to TRBJ2-7, with 10 bases lining up with TRBD2. Trimming at V came to 4 bases and at J to 3 bases, leaving 7 bases not matched to a gene. This CDR3 is built from 15 residues. Germline V gives CDR1 SGHKS, CDR2 YYEKEE (reference sequence).

The table lists this clone with many counts. The chain carries TRBV12-3 or TRBV12-4 and TRBJ1-2; D call uncertain. The CDR3 is 13 amino acids. V dropped 7 bases and J dropped 4 bases, with 13 bases sitting between them. Here the CDR3 reads CASKWERIYGYTF. The CDR3 DNA is TGTGCCAGCAAGTGGGAGCGGATCTATGGCTACACCTTC.

This clone occurred many times. V is TRBV5-4 and J is TRBJ2-7; 11 bases are shared with TRBD2. The CDR3 is made up of 16 amino acids. J lost 5 bases, V lost 3 bases, and 10 bases had no gene match. Germline loops: CDR1 SGHNT, CDR2 YYREEE (reference sequence). The CDR3, as DNA: TGTGCCAGCAGCTCGAAACTACTAGCGGGAGCGAACGAGCAGTACTTC. It specifies CASSSKLLAGANEQYF.

This clone has ten or more counts. The chain couples TRBV7-9 to TRBJ2-7; 8 bases are shared with TRBD1. The germline CDR1 and CDR2 sequences are SEHNR and FQNEAQ (reference sequence). Trimming at V came to 5 bases and at J to 0 bases, leaving 3 bases not matched to a gene. CDR3 length: 14 amino acids. The DNA for the CDR3 is TGTGCCAGCAGCCCCCAGGGGGCCTCCTACGAGCAGTACTTC. Translating gives CASSPQGASYEQYF.

This clone was detected many times. The chain employs TRBV11-2 and TRBJ2-7; 8 positions agree with TRBD2. The V and J ends lost 5 bases and 3 bases, in that order; junction bases with no gene match: 18. CDR1 is SGHAT, CDR2 FQNNGV, per germline. This CDR3 region has 18 residues. CDR3 DNA: TGTGCCAGCAGCCCTTTGGGGCGGAAGCGGGGGAGCGACTACGAGCAGTACTTC. It codes for CASSPLGRKRGSDYEQYF.

This clone appeared many times. The J gene is TRBJ1-2, the V gene TRBV18; 10 bases align to TRBD1. Germline V gene sequence: CDR1 KGHSH, CDR2 LQKENI. The ends lost 5 bases at V and 8 bases at J; junction bases unmatched: 5. This CDR3 has 13 residues. CDR3: CASSRGTGEGYTF. The DNA of the CDR3 is TGTGCCAGCTCAAGGGGGACAGGGGAAGGCTACACCTTC. The complete variable domain, with remaining parts taken from reference TRBV18 and TRBJ1-2, reads NAGVMQNPRHLVRRRGQEARLRCSPMKGHSHVYWYRQLPEEGLKFMVYLQKENIIDESGMPKERFSAEFPKEGPSILRIQQVVRGDSAAYFCASSRGTGEGYTFGSGTRLTVV.

In this sample, this clone turned up many times. CDR3 DNA sequence: TGTGCCAGCAGGCCCTATATATTCTCCTACGAGCAGTACTTC. It translates to CASRPYIFSYEQYF. The V and J genes are TRBV2 and TRBJ2-7; D gene unclear. The CDR3 covers 14 residues. The ends were cut back, 6 bases at V and 0 bases at J, with 12 bases in the middle. Germline CDR1 reads SNHLY; CDR2 reads FYNNEI.

This clone was counted many times. The J gene is TRBJ1-1, the V gene TRBV6-2 or TRBV6-3; the D gene is possibly TRBD1 (5 bases). The CDR3 has 14 residues. Trimming removed 0 bases at V and 6 bases at J, with 11 bases between. Germline lookup yields CDR1 MNHEY and CDR2 SVGEGT. CDR3 sequence reads: CASSYSGRAAEAFF. CDR3 sequence (DNA): TGTGCCAGCAGTTACTCCGGCAGGGCCGCTGAAGCTTTCTTT.

This clone was detected many times. The rearrangement uses TRBV12-3 or TRBV12-4 and TRBJ2-5; 8 bases map to TRBD2. Unmatched junction bases numbered 7, after V lost 4 bases and J lost 3 bases. The CDR3 runs to 15 residues. The CDR3 here is CASSWTAGGEETQYF. DNA for the CDR3: TGTGCCAGCAGTTGGACCGCGGGGGGCGAAGAGACCCAGTACTTC.

This clone has a count of ten or more. The chain employs TRBV18 and TRBJ2-7; the D gene is possibly TRBD1 (5 bases). The V gene's germline CDR1 is KGHSH and CDR2 LQKENI. This CDR3 has 16 residues. V dropped 2 bases and J dropped 2 bases, with 16 bases sitting between them. CDR3 coding DNA: TGTGCCAGCTCACCAGTTACGAAGGGGCCTACCTACGAGCAGTACTTC. It translates to CASSPVTKGPTYEQYF.

This clone was recorded at least ten times. The chain uses TRBV29-1 and TRBJ2-1; TRBD1 aligns across 9 bases. Trimming cost V 4 bases and J 4 bases; bases outside gene matches: 2. The germline V gene has CDR1 SQVTM and CDR2 ANQGSEA. This CDR3 has 13 residues. The CDR3 coding sequence is TGCAGCGTTGCTGGGACAGGGTACAATGAGCAGTTCTTC. The encoded protein is CSVAGTGYNEQFF.

This clone was detected ten times or more. The CDR3 DNA follows: TGTGCCAGCAGGATAATGGTAGCGGATCACAATGAGCAGTTCTTC. This sequence encodes CASRIMVADHNEQFF. The V and J genes are TRBV6-5 and TRBJ2-1; TRBD2 is a possible D gene (6 bases). From germline, CDR1 is MNHEY and CDR2 SVGAGI. The V end lost 6 bases, the J end lost 5 bases, and 17 bases lay between the germline ends. CDR3 length: 15 residues.

In this sample, this clone turned up many times. The genes are TRBV28 and TRBJ2-1; maybe TRBD2 (5 bases). CDR1 and CDR2 (germline): MDHEN, SYDVKM. V lost 7 bases and J lost 0, with 19 bases in between. The CDR3 consists of 17 residues. The CDR3 spells CASTSAGATTSYNEQFF. In DNA, the CDR3 is TGTGCCAGCACCTCGGCGGGCGCTACGACCTCCTACAATGAGCAGTTCTTC.

This clone was found many times. CDR3 protein: CASSRQVSGVNEQFF. In DNA form, the CDR3 reads TGTGCCAGCAGCCGACAGGTGAGCGGGGTGAATGAGCAGTTCTTC. The rearrangement joins TRBV13 to TRBJ2-1; possibly TRBD2 for D (7 bases). The germline CDR1 and CDR2 sequences are PRHDT and FYEKMQ (reference sequence). Trimming shortened V by 5 bases and J by 7 bases, and 18 bases separated the two germline ends. The CDR3 runs to 15 residues. The entire variable domain, with the rest obtained from reference TRBV13 and TRBJ2-1, is as follows: AAGVIQSPRHLIKEKRETATLKCYPIPRHDTVYWYQQGPGQDPQFLISFYEKMQSDKGSIPDRFSAQQFSDYHSELNMSSLELGDSALYFCASSRQVSGVNEQFFGPGTRLTVL.

This clone was counted many times. V gene TRBV19 combines with J gene TRBJ2-1; 10 positions match TRBD1. V shed 6 bases and J 2 bases; nucleotides not matched to a gene: 4. The CDR3 totals 15 residues. Germline loops: CDR1 LNHDA, CDR2 SQIVND (reference sequence). The CDR3 nucleotides are TGTGCCAGTAGAACCGGGACAGGGGCCTACAATGAGCAGTTCTTC. As protein: CASRTGTGAYNEQFF.

This clone was counted at least ten times. This chain joins TRBV11-2 and TRBJ2-7, with TRBD1 matching over 8 bases. CDR1 and CDR2 (germline): SGHAT, FQNNGV. The CDR3 extends over 14 amino acids. V lost 5 bases, J lost 2 bases, and 5 bases stayed unmatched. The CDR3 spells CASSRTGPTYEQYF. CDR3 sequence (DNA): TGTGCCAGCAGCCGGACAGGGCCAACCTACGAGCAGTACTTC.

This clone was detected ten times or more. The chain combines TRBV2 with TRBJ1-4; the D gene is possibly TRBD1 (5 bases). CDR1 is SNHLY, CDR2 FYNNEI, per germline. This CDR3 comprises 14 residues. V lost 3 bases and J 10 bases, leaving 15 bases between the germline ends. The CDR3 reads CASSDLGEGSKLFF. The CDR3 nucleotides are TGTGCCAGCAGTGATTTAGGGGAGGGATCAAAACTGTTTTTT.

This clone has at least ten counts. V usage is TRBV27 and J usage is TRBJ1-5, with D unclear. The germline CDR1 and CDR2 sequences are MNHEY and SMNVEV (reference sequence). Trimming removed 2 bases from V and 4 bases from J, with 12 bases in between. The CDR3 extends over 15 amino acids. The DNA for the CDR3 is TGTGCCAGCAGTTTAACGGGGATCCTTAATCAGCCCCAGCATTTT. Encoded protein: CASSLTGILNQPQHF.

This clone has at least ten counts. The rearrangement uses TRBV6-2 or TRBV6-3 and TRBJ1-1; D is undetermined. The ends were cut back, 7 bases at V and 0 bases at J, with 6 bases in the middle. Germline CDR1 reads MNHEY; CDR2 reads SVGEGT. This CDR3 contains 12 residues. This CDR3 reads CASNEVNTEAFF. CDR3 bases: TGTGCCAGCAACGAGGTGAACACTGAAGCTTTCTTT.